Below, 8 T cell receptor beta chains from the same sample are listed, as sequenced in a study of T-cell memory formation after mild COVID-19. TCRdb itself ran the 5' RACE reads through MiXCR, one entry per CDR3 protein. The data hold fewer than 300,000 distinct CDR3 sequences, with about a sixth observed a single time. The sample taken for sequencing was PBMCs or a T cell subset sorted from them (not recorded which). The receptors derive from a man aged 18 to 29 who had mild COVID-19 (a few samples of this study predate the infection). Cell type and time point are not known.

This clonotype has more than one count but fewer than ten. The chain couples TRBV19 to TRBJ2-3, with unresolved D. The germline V gene encodes CDR1 LNHDA and CDR2 SQIVND (reference sequence). V lost 5 bases and J lost 3, with 9 bases in between. This CDR3 has 13 residues. In DNA form, the CDR3 reads TGTGCCAGTAGTCGCCTCGGGACAGATACGCAGTATTTT. This gives the protein CASSRLGTDTQYF.

The table lists this clonotype with a few counts. The rearrangement uses TRBV7-9 and TRBJ2-7; a possible D gene is TRBD2 (7 bases). The CDR3 length is 14 residues. The germline V and J ends were trimmed by 3 bases and 3 bases, with 12 bases remaining between them. Germline V gene data show CDR1 as SEHNR and CDR2 as FQNEAQ (reference sequence). CDR3 coding DNA: TGTGCCAGCAGCTTGGGGGGGGGCCTCTACGAGCAGTACTTC. It codes for CASSLGGGLYEQYF.

This clonotype was counted a few times. This rearrangement joins TRBV7-3 to TRBJ2-7; TRBD2 is a possible D gene (6 bases). From germline, CDR1 is SGHTA and CDR2 FQGTGA. V lost 4 bases and J 1 base, leaving 23 bases between the germline ends. CDR3 size: 18 residues. The CDR3 coding sequence is TGTGCCAGCAGCTGGCATTGGGATGCGGGACTGAATTCCTACGAGCAGTACTTC. It encodes CASSWHWDAGLNSYEQYF.

This chain connects TRBV7-2 to TRBJ1-2; 9 nucleotides line up with TRBD1. V gave up 7 bases and J gave up 4 bases; unmatched junction bases: 7. Germline CDR1 and CDR2: SGHTA and FQGNSA. This CDR3 comprises 14 residues. The CDR3 DNA follows: TGTGCCAGCACCCCGGGACAGGGTGTCTATGGCTACACCTTC. This codes for CASTPGQGVYGYTF.

V gene TRBV7-2 combines with J gene TRBJ2-3, with 10 bases that match TRBD2. Germline CDR1 is SGHTA and CDR2 is FQGNSA. Losses at the gene ends were 1 base for V and 4 bases for J; bases not matched to a gene: 5. The CDR3 is 16 residues long. DNA for the CDR3: TGTGCCAGCAGCTTAGTGGCACTAGCGGGATCAGATACGCAGTATTTT. Translation: CASSLVALAGSDTQYF.

This clonotype was recorded many times. The CDR3 reads CAAWRDGSYEQYF. As DNA, the CDR3 is TGTGCCGCTTGGAGGGACGGCTCCTACGAGCAGTACTTC. The genes are TRBV28 and TRBJ2-7, with D possibly matching TRBD2 (6 bases). The germline V gene encodes CDR1 MDHEN and CDR2 SYDVKM. Trimming pared 11 bases from V and 0 bases from J, leaving 14 bases between. The CDR3 contains 13 residues. Combining the CDR3 with reference TRBV28 and TRBJ2-7 gives the whole variable domain DVKVTQSSRYLVKRTGEKVFLECVQDMDHENMFWYRQDPGLGLRLIYFSYDVKMKEKGDIPEGYSVSREKKERFSLILESASTNQTSMYLCAAWRDGSYEQYFGPGTRLTVT.

The rearrangement links TRBV24-1 to TRBJ2-6; D gene unclear. The CDR3 has 13 amino acids. Germline V gene sequence: CDR1 KGHDR, CDR2 SFDVKD. Between the trimmed V and J ends, which lost 5 bases and 2 bases, there was a span of 3 bases. The CDR3 is CATSGAGANVLTF. In DNA, the CDR3 is TGTGCCACCAGTGGGGCTGGGGCCAACGTCCTGACTTTC.

The CDR3, as DNA: TGCGCCAGCACAACTCAGGGGACCTACGAGCAGTACTTC. This sequence encodes CASTTQGTYEQYF. This sequence joins TRBV5-1 and TRBJ2-7; D possibly corresponds to TRBD1 (6 bases). V dropped 6 bases and J dropped 2 bases, with 12 bases sitting between them. In germline, CDR1 is SGHRS, CDR2 YFSETQ. CDR3 length: 13 amino acids.